This passage covers 30 T cell receptor beta chains from one sample sequenced in a study of technical replicates of blood from a handful of donors. Profiling relied on immunoSEQ multiplex PCR, and the TCRdb table lists in-frame clones only, not all of them. The table has some 84,000 clones, roughly nine tenths seen once. Sequencing was carried out using T cells isolated from PBMCs. The receptors were gathered from a human donor in good health.

This chain connects TRBV5-6 to TRBJ1-1; a possible D gene is TRBD1 (6 bases). Germline V gene data show CDR1 as SGHDT and CDR2 as YYEEEE. This CDR3 contains 15 residues. Trimming stripped 0 bases from V and 0 bases from J, with 9 bases between. The CDR3 region has the DNA TGTGCCAGCAGCTTGGGCGGACAGATGAACACTGAAGCTTTCTTT. Its protein is CASSLGGQMNTEAFF.

The rearrangement joins TRBV29-1 to TRBJ2-7, with D possibly TRBD1 on 6 matching bases. Germline CDR1 reads SQVTM; CDR2 reads ANQGSEA. Trimming took off 3 bases at V and 2 bases at J, with 17 bases between the two ends. This CDR3 contains 15 residues. The CDR3 nucleotides are TGCAGCGTTGATGCCGGGACATCCCCTACCTACGAGCAGTACTTC. This sequence encodes CSVDAGTSPTYEQYF.

The genes are TRBV13 and TRBJ2-6; D unresolved. Germline V gene sequence: CDR1 PRHDT, CDR2 FYEKMQ (reference sequence). This CDR3 spans 12 amino acids. V lost 8 bases, J lost 2 bases, and 4 bases lay in between. The CDR3, as DNA: TGTGCCAGCGCAGCTGGGGCCAACGTCCTGACTTTC. Its protein is CASAAGANVLTF.

The rearrangement uses TRBV5-1 and TRBJ2-1; D is ambiguous. CDR3 length: 11 amino acids. Germline V gives CDR1 SGHRS, CDR2 YFSETQ. The V gene lost 1 base and the J gene lost 7 bases, with 3 bases spanning the gap. The CDR3 coding sequence is TGCGCCAGCAGCTTGCAGAATGAGCAGTTCTTC. It codes for CASSLQNEQFF.

This sequence joins TRBV2 and TRBJ1-5; D is unresolved. From germline, CDR1 is SNHLY and CDR2 FYNNEI. The ends were cut back, 7 bases at V and 2 bases at J, with 12 bases in the middle. This CDR3 spans 14 amino acids. Here the CDR3 reads CASKAIEGNQPQHF. In nucleotides, the CDR3 is TGTGCCAGCAAGGCAATCGAGGGCAATCAGCCCCAGCATTTT. The variable domain in full, completed from reference TRBV2 and TRBJ1-5, reads EPEVTQTPSHQVTQMGQEVILRCVPISNHLYFYWYRQILGQKVEFLVSFYNNEISEKSEIFDDQFSVERPDGSNFTLKIRSTKLEDSAMYFCASKAIEGNQPQHFGDGTRLSIL.

This clone has just one count. The V call is TRBV2, the J call TRBJ1-2; D remains ambiguous. The germline V and J ends were trimmed by 6 bases and 4 bases, with 21 bases remaining between them. The CDR3 consists of 16 residues. Looked up from germline, CDR1 is SNHLY and CDR2 is FYNNEI. The CDR3 DNA reads as TGTGCCAGCAGCGGACCCGGGTCTCTCGAGGGCTATGGCTACACCTTC. Translation gives CASSGPGSLEGYGYTF.

The chain uses TRBV30 and TRBJ1-1; a weak D match, TRBD1 (5 bases). The length of the CDR3 is 14 residues. CDR1 GTSNPN and CDR2 SVGIG come from the germline V gene (reference sequence). The V end was cut by 0 bases, the J end by 4 bases, with 12 bases between. CDR3 amino acids: CAWSVGALGTEAFF. The DNA of the CDR3 is TGTGCCTGGAGTGTTGGGGCCTTGGGCACTGAAGCTTTCTTT.

This clone was seen a single time. The rearrangement links TRBV7-8 to TRBJ2-1; D is ambiguous. Germline CDR1 SGHVS, CDR2 FQNEAQ. The CDR3 covers 13 residues. V dropped 0 bases and J dropped 12 bases, with 12 bases sitting between them. CDR3 sequence reads: CASSLALLGRQFF. In nucleotides, the CDR3 is TGTGCCAGCAGCTTAGCGCTTCTAGGAAGGCAGTTCTTC.

This chain links TRBV19 with TRBJ2-7; 9 bases agree with TRBD2. The CDR3 has 16 residues. The germline CDR1 and CDR2 sequences are LNHDA and SQIVND (reference sequence). The V and J ends lost 3 bases and 5 bases, in that order; junction bases with no gene match: 11. The CDR3 region is CASSIRPGLARDEQYF. The CDR3 region has the DNA TGTGCCAGTAGTATTCGCCCGGGACTAGCCCGCGACGAGCAGTACTTC.

The chain is built from TRBV27 and TRBJ2-1; TRBD2 matches at 11 bases. Germline V lookup: CDR1 MNHEY, CDR2 SMNVEV (reference sequence). Germline trimming cut 5 bases from V and 8 bases from J; bases unmatched to any gene: 5. This CDR3 region has 14 residues. In nucleotides, the CDR3 is TGTGCCAGCAGTGTTAGCGGGAGGGTTGATGAGCAGTTCTTC. Amino acid sequence: CASSVSGRVDEQFF.

The sample holds one count of this clone. This sequence joins TRBV13 and TRBJ2-1; 8 positions match TRBD2. The trim removed 2 bases at V and 0 bases at J, leaving 12 bases unmatched. CDR3 length equals 19 residues. From germline, CDR1 is PRHDT and CDR2 FYEKMQ (reference sequence). CDR3 coding DNA: TGTGCCAGCAGCTTATTATTCGCGGGAGGTGAAAGCTCCTACAATGAGCAGTTCTTC. This gives the protein CASSLLFAGGESSYNEQFF.

The J gene is TRBJ1-4, the V gene TRBV7-9, with 8 bases that match TRBD1. Trimming cost V 3 bases and J 8 bases; bases outside gene matches: 5. The V gene's germline CDR1 is SEHNR and CDR2 FQNEAQ (reference sequence). The length of the CDR3 is 14 residues. This chain's CDR3 is CASSLDTGGEKLFF. The DNA for the CDR3 is TGTGCCAGCAGCTTGGATACAGGGGGGGAAAAACTGTTTTTT. Drawing the rest from reference TRBV7-9 and TRBJ1-4, the complete variable domain is DTGVSQNPRHKITKRGQNVTFRCDPISEHNRLYWYRQTLGQGPEFLTYFQNEAQLEKSRLLSDRFSAERPKGSFSTLEIQRTEQGDSAMYLCASSLDTGGEKLFFGSGTQLSVL.

The rearrangement joins TRBV9 to TRBJ2-1; 7 bases agree with TRBD1. V was clipped by 3 bases and J by 7 bases; unmatched bases: 13. CDR3 length: 16 residues. From germline, CDR1 is SGDLS and CDR2 YYNGEE. The CDR3 is CASSDLQGSIQNEQFF. The CDR3 region has the DNA TGTGCCAGCAGCGACTTACAGGGGTCTATACAGAATGAGCAGTTCTTC. Using reference TRBV9 and TRBJ2-1 for the parts outside the CDR3, the full variable domain is DSGVTQTPKHLITATGQRVTLRCSPRSGDLSVYWYQQSLDQGLQFLIQYYNGEERAKGNILERFSAQQFPDLHSELNLSSLELGDSALYFCASSDLQGSIQNEQFFGPGTRLTVL.

The gene calls are TRBV28 and TRBJ2-7, with 8 bases matching TRBD2. Trimming cost V 6 bases and J 0 bases; bases outside gene matches: 4. CDR1 and CDR2 from the germline V gene are MDHEN and SYDVKM. The CDR3 spans 14 residues. CDR3 DNA: TGTGCCAGCAGCACCGGGACTAGCTCCTACGAGCAGTACTTC. Its translation is CASSTGTSSYEQYF.

The chain employs TRBV27 and TRBJ1-1; no definite D call. The CDR3 spans 15 residues. Germline V lookup: CDR1 MNHEY, CDR2 SMNVEV (reference sequence). V lost 5 bases and J lost 1, with 14 bases in between. The CDR3 nucleotides read TGTGCCAGCAGTCTCTCGGCCGGCGGGAACACTGAAGCTTTCTTT. This sequence encodes CASSLSAGGNTEAFF.

This clone showed up just once. The rearrangement links TRBV4-1 to TRBJ2-3; TRBD2 matches 9 bases. The V gene's germline CDR1 is MGHRA and CDR2 YSYEKL. The trim removed 4 bases at V and 7 bases at J, leaving 9 bases unmatched. The CDR3 has 15 amino acids. The CDR3 loop is CASSLPGTSKNTQYF. CDR3 nucleotides: TGCGCCAGCAGCCTACCCGGGACTAGCAAGAATACGCAGTATTTT.

The chain combines TRBV5-6 with TRBJ2-1, with D possibly TRBD1 on 5 matching bases. The CDR3 has 14 residues. In germline, CDR1 is SGHDT, CDR2 YYEEEE. V was shortened by 0 bases and J by 4 bases, with 8 bases between the two germline ends. CDR3 amino acids: CASSLGQLYNEQFF. The CDR3 nucleotides are TGTGCCAGCAGCTTGGGACAGCTATACAATGAGCAGTTCTTC.

This chain links TRBV4-3 with TRBJ2-3; D possibly corresponds to TRBD1 (6 bases). V was pared by 0 bases and J by 4 bases, with 8 bases between. CDR3 length: 14 residues. The germline V gene encodes CDR1 LGHNA and CDR2 YSLEER. CDR3: CASSQDRGSDTQYF. The CDR3, as DNA: TGCGCCAGCAGCCAAGATAGGGGGTCAGATACGCAGTATTTT.

The chain has TRBV13 and TRBJ2-2; no reliable D call. Germline V gene sequence: CDR1 PRHDT, CDR2 FYEKMQ (reference sequence). V gave up 5 bases and J gave up 3 bases, with 4 bases separating them. The CDR3 loop spans 12 amino acids. The CDR3 sequence is CASSSDTGELFF. CDR3 sequence (DNA): TGTGCCAGCAGCAGCGACACCGGGGAGCTGTTTTTT.

This rearrangement joins TRBV5-5 to TRBJ2-1, with no clear D. Germline CDR1 SGHKS, CDR2 YYEKEE (reference sequence). There are 18 residues in the CDR3. V was shortened by 0 bases and J by 0 bases, with 16 bases between the two germline ends. The CDR3, as DNA: TGTGCCAGCAGCTTGGCCAGTAATCTTTACAACTCCTACAATGAGCAGTTCTTC. It is translated as CASSLASNLYNSYNEQFF.

This chain links TRBV4-1 with TRBJ2-7; TRBD2 matches 10 bases. After removal of 1 base from V and 5 bases from J, the junction contained 2 bases not matched to a gene. Germline V gives CDR1 MGHRA, CDR2 YSYEKL. CDR3 size: 14 residues. CDR3 nucleotides: TGCGCCAGCAGCCAAGGGACTAGCGGCAACGAGCAGTACTTC. Protein sequence: CASSQGTSGNEQYF.

The chain carries TRBV9 and TRBJ1-5, with a possible D match to TRBD1 (6 bases). Trimming cost V 4 bases and J 2 bases, with 13 bases left between them. This CDR3 comprises 15 residues. From germline, CDR1 is SGDLS and CDR2 YYNGEE. The CDR3 region has the DNA TGTGCCAGCAGCCCAGGACAGTTTGGCAATCAGCCCCAGCATTTT. This encodes CASSPGQFGNQPQHF.

J is TRBJ1-1 and V is TRBV14, with D perhaps matching TRBD1 (5 bases). Trimming removed 4 bases from V and 5 bases from J, with 11 bases in between. The CDR3 has 13 residues. Germline lookup yields CDR1 SGHDN and CDR2 FVKESK. The CDR3 spells CASSPAGQTEAFF. DNA of the CDR3: TGTGCCAGCAGCCCGGCGGGGCAGACTGAAGCTTTCTTT.

V and J are TRBV18 and TRBJ1-3; perhaps TRBD1 as D (6 bases). Trimming cost V 5 bases and J 4 bases, with 15 bases left between them. The CDR3 runs 15 residues. Germline CDR1 and CDR2: KGHSH and LQKENI. Here the CDR3 reads CASSSNRDEGNTIYF. Here the CDR3 DNA reads TGTGCCAGCTCATCTAACAGGGATGAAGGAAACACCATATATTTT.

This clone occurred once. The chain uses TRBV7-2 and TRBJ2-1, with a weak D call TRBD1 (5 bases). Trimming removed 5 bases at V and 8 bases at J, with 13 bases between. Germline CDR1 reads SGHTA; CDR2 reads FQGNSA. The CDR3 has 13 residues. The DNA for the CDR3 is TGTGCCAGCAGCCAGGGTAGGGTTCATGAGCAGTTCTTC. Protein product: CASSQGRVHEQFF.

J is TRBJ2-1 and V is TRBV4-3; the match to TRBD2 covers 10 bases. The CDR3 covers 15 residues. The V gene's germline CDR1 is LGHNA and CDR2 YSLEER. Trimming took 4 bases from V and 6 from J; bases not matched to a gene: 6. The CDR3 spells CASSPAGLAINEQFF. Written as DNA, the CDR3 is TGCGCCAGCAGCCCAGCGGGACTAGCGATCAATGAGCAGTTCTTC.

Here the CDR3 reads CAISEARKEKLFF. The CDR3 DNA is TGTGCCATCAGTGAGGCCAGGAAGGAAAAACTGTTTTTT. The chain recombines TRBV10-3 with TRBJ1-4; D is ambiguous. The CDR3 covers 13 residues. Germline V gene lookup returns CDR1 ENHRY and CDR2 SYGVKD. Trimming took off 2 bases at V and 8 bases at J, with 9 bases between the two ends.

V is TRBV2 and J is TRBJ2-7, with TRBD2 matching 8 bases. The CDR3 is 13 residues long. Germline CDR1 and CDR2: SNHLY and FYNNEI. With 7 bases clipped from V and 4 bases from J, the junction kept 6 bases outside the gene matches. Here the CDR3 DNA reads TGTGCCAGCACTATTAGCGGGGCATACGAGCAGTACTTC. Protein: CASTISGAYEQYF.

This chain connects TRBV7-3 to TRBJ2-2; the D gene is possibly TRBD1 (6 bases). The length of the CDR3 is 17 residues. Trimming took 5 bases from V and 0 from J, leaving 16 bases between them. From germline, CDR1 is SGHTA and CDR2 FQGTGA. The CDR3 is CASSQTGSIANTGELFF. The CDR3 DNA sequence: TGTGCCAGCAGCCAAACAGGGTCCATCGCGAACACCGGGGAGCTGTTTTTT.

This clone was seen more than once but under ten times. The chain links TRBV30 to TRBJ1-1; D unresolved. This CDR3 contains 11 residues. Germline assignment: CDR1 GTSNPN and CDR2 SVGIG (reference sequence). Between the trimmed V and J ends, which lost 5 bases and 4 bases, there was a span of 8 bases. CDR3 sequence: CAWWFGTEAFF. The CDR3 region has the DNA TGTGCCTGGTGGTTCGGCACTGAAGCTTTCTTT.